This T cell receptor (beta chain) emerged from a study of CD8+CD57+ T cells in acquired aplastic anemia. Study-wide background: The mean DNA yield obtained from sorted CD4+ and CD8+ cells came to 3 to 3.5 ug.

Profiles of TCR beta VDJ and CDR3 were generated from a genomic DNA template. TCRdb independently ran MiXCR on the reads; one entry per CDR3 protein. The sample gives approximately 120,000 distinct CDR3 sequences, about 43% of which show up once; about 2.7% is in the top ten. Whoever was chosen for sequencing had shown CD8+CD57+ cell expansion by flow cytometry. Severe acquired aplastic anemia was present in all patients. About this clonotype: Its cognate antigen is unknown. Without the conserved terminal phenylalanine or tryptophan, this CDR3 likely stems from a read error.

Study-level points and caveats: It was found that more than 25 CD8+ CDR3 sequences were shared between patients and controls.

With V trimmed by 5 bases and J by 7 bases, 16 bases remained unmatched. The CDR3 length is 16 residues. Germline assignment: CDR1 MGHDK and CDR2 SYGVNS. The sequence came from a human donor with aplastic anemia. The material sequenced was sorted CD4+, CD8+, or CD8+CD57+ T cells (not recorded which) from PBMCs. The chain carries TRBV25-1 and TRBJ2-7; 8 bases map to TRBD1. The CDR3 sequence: CASSPMGDRGLGEQYL. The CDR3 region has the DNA TGTGCCAGCAGTCCGATGGGTGACAGGGGATTAGGGGAGCAGTACCTC.